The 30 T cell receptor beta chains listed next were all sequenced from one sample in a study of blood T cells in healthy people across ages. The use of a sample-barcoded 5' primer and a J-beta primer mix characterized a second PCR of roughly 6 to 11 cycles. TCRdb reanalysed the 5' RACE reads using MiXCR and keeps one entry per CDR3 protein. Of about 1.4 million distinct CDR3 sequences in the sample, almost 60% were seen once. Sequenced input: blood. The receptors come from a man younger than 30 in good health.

In nucleotides, the CDR3 is TGTGCCAGCTCACCGGTTGGCTTGCCAGAGACCCAGTACTTC. This codes for CASSPVGLPETQYF. The chain carries TRBV18 and TRBJ2-5; no firm D call. This CDR3 region has 14 residues. Germline loops: CDR1 KGHSH, CDR2 LQKENI. Trimming stripped 3 bases from V and 4 bases from J, with 12 bases between.

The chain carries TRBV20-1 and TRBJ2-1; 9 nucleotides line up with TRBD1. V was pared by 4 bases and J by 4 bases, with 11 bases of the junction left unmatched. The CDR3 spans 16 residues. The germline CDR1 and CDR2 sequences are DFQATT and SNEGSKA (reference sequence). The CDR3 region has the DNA TGCAGTGCTAAAACCGGGACAGGGTTTACTTACAATGAGCAGTTCTTC. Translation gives CSAKTGTGFTYNEQFF.

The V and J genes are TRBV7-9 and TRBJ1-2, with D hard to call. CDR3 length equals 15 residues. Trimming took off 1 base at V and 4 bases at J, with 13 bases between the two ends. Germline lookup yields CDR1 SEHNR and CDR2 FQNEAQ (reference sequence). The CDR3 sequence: CASSLDTAGPYGYTF. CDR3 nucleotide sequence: TGTGCCAGCAGCTTAGACACCGCGGGTCCCTATGGCTACACCTTC.

CDR3 bases: TGCGCCAGCAGCCAAGATCGGGGAGTTAGCTATGGCTACACCTTC. This gives the protein CASSQDRGVSYGYTF. The chain employs TRBV4-1 and TRBJ1-2; D is unresolved. The V end was cut by 0 bases, the J end by 4 bases, with 12 bases between. CDR1 and CDR2 (germline): MGHRA, YSYEKL. CDR3 size: 15 residues.

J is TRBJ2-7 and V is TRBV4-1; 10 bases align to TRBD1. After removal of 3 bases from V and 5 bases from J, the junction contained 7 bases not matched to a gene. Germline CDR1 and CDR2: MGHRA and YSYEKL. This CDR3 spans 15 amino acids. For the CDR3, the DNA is TGCGCCAGCAGCCAGGCGGGACAGGGGAGGGACGAGCAGTACTTC. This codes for CASSQAGQGRDEQYF.

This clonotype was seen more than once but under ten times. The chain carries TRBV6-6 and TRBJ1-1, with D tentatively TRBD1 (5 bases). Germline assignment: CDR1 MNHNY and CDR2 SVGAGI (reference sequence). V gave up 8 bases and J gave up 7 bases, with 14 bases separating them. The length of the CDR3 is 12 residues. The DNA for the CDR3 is TGTGCCAGCCGGGGGTGGGCTAATGAAGCTTTCTTT. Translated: CASRGWANEAFF.

CDR3 region: CASSSFMTGVTYEQYF. CDR3 in DNA: TGTGCCAGCAGCTCTTTTATGACAGGGGTAACGTACGAGCAGTACTTC. The chain links TRBV5-5 to TRBJ2-5; 8 nucleotides match TRBD1. The J call could be wrong; TRBJ2-7 is a better fit for the DNA end. Germline assignment: CDR1 SGHKS and CDR2 YYEKEE (reference sequence). The CDR3 totals 16 residues.

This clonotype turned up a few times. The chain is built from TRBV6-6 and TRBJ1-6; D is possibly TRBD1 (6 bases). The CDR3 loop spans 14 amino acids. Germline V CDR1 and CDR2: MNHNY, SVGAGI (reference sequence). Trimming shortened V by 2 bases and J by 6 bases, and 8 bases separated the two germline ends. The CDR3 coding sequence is TGTGCCAGCAGTTACCGAGGGGGTAATTCACCCCTCCACTTT. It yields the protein CASSYRGGNSPLHF.

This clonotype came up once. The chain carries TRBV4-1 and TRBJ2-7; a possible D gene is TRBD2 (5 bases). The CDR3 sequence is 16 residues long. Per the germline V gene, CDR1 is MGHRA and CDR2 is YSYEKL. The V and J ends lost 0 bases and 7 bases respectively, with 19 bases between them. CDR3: CASSQDLSDLRGEQYF. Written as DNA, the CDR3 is TGCGCCAGCAGCCAAGATCTCTCAGACCTCCGGGGAGAGCAGTACTTC.

In nucleotides, the CDR3 is TGTGCCAGCAGCCCAGTAGCGGGGGCATTAAATGAGCAGTTCTTC. Translating it yields CASSPVAGALNEQFF. The chain links TRBV7-6 to TRBJ2-1; 9 positions agree with TRBD2. Germline V CDR1 and CDR2: SGHVS, FNYEAQ. The CDR3 runs 15 residues. The V segment lost 5 bases and the J segment 7 bases; nucleotides outside the gene matches: 9.

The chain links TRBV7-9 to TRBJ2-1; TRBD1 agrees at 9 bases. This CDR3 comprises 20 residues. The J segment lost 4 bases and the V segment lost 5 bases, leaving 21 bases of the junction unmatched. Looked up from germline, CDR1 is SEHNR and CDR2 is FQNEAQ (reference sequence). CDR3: CASSPPAKLVGQGSYNEQFF. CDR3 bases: TGTGCCAGCAGCCCACCCGCGAAGTTGGTAGGACAGGGGTCTTACAATGAGCAGTTCTTC.

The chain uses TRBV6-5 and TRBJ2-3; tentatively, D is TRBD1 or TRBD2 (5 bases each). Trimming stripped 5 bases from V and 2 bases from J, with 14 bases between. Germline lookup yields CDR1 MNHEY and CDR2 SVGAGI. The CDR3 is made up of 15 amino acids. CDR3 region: CASSRGGPDTDTQYF. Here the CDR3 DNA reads TGTGCCAGCAGTCGGGGCGGCCCTGACACAGATACGCAGTATTTT.

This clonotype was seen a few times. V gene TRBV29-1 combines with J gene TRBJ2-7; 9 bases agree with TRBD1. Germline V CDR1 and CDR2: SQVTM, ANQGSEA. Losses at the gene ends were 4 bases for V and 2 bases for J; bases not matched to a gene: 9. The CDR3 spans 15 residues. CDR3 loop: CSVVGRQGVPYEQYF. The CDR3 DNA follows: TGCAGCGTTGTGGGCCGACAGGGGGTCCCCTACGAGCAGTACTTC.

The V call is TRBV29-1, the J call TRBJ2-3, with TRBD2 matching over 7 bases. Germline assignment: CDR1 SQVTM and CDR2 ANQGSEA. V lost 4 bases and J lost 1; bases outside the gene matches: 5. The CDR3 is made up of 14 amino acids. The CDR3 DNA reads TGCAGCGTTGCTCAGCTAGCGGGCACAGATACGCAGTATTTT. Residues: CSVAQLAGTDTQYF.

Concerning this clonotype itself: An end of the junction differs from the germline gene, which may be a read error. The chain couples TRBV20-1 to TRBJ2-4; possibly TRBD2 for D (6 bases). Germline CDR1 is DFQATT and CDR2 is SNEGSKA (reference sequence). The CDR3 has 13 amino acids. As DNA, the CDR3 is TGCGGTGCTTTCCGGGACTCCAAAAACATTCAGTACTTC. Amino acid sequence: CGAFRDSKNIQYF.

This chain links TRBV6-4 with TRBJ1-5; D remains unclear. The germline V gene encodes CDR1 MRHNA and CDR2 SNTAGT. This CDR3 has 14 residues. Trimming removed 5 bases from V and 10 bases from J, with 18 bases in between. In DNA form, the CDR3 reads TGTGCCAGCAGTTCTGAGGGAGGCTCAGGTCCCCAGCATTTT. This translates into CASSSEGGSGPQHF.

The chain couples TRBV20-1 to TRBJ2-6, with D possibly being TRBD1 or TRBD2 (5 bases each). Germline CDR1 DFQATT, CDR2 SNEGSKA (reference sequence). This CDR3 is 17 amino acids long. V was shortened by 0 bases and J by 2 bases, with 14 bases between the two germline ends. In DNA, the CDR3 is TGCAGTGCTAGAGATCGGGGCAGGGTCCCTGGGGCCAACGTCCTGACTTTC. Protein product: CSARDRGRVPGANVLTF.

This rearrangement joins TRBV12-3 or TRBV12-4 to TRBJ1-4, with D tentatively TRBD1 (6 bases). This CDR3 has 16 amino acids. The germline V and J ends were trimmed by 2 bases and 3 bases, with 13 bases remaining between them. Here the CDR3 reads CASSLRGSGSNEKLFF. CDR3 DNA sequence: TGTGCCAGCAGTTTAAGGGGGTCAGGCTCTAATGAAAAACTGTTTTTT.

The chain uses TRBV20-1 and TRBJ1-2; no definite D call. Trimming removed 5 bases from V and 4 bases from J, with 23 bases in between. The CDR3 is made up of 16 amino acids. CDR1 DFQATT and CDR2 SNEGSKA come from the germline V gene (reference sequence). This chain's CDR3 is CSAENDRAKGGYGYTF. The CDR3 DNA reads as TGCAGTGCTGAGAACGATCGAGCTAAAGGCGGCTATGGCTACACCTTC.

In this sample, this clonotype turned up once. The CDR3 protein is CASGSVAMGFYEQYF. The DNA of the CDR3 is TGTGCCAGCGGGTCGGTAGCGATGGGGTTCTACGAGCAGTACTTC. This chain links TRBV6-2 or TRBV6-3 with TRBJ2-4, with a weak D call TRBD2 (5 bases). The J call may be mistaken, given a closer DNA end match to TRBJ2-7. The germline gives CDR1 MNHEY, CDR2 SVGEGT. The CDR3 is 15 amino acids.

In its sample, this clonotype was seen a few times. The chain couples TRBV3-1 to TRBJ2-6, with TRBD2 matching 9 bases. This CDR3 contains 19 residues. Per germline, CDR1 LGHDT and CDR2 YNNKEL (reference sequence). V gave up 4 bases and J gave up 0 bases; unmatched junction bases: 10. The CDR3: CASSLSSSGRSSGANVLTF. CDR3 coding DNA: TGTGCCAGCAGCCTGTCCTCAAGCGGGAGGTCCTCTGGGGCCAACGTCCTGACTTTC.

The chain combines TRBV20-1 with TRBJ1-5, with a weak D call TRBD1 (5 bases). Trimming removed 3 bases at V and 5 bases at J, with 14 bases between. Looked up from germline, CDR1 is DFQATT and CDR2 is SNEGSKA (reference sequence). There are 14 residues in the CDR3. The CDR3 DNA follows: TGCAGTGCTAGTGGCGTTCCAGGGTATCAGCCCCAGCATTTT. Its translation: CSASGVPGYQPQHF.

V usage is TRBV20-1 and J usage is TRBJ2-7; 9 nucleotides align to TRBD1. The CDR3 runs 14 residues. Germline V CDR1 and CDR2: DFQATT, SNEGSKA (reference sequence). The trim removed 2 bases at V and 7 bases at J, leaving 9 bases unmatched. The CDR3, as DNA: TGCAGTGCTAGAATGGGACAGGGTTTGCGGGAGCAGTACTTC. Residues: CSARMGQGLREQYF.

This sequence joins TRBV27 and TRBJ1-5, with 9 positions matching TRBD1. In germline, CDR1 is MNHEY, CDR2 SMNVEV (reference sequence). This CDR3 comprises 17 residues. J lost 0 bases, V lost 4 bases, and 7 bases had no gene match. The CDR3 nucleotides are TGTGCCAGCAGTTCAGGACAGGGGCGTTATAGCAATCAGCCCCAGCATTTT. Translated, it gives CASSSGQGRYSNQPQHF.

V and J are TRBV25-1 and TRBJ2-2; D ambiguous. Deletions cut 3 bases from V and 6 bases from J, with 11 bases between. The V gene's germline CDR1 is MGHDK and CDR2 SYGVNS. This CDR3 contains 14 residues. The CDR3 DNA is TGTGCCAGCAGTGACTACATGAGGCCCGGGGAGCTGTTTTTT. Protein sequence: CASSDYMRPGELFF.

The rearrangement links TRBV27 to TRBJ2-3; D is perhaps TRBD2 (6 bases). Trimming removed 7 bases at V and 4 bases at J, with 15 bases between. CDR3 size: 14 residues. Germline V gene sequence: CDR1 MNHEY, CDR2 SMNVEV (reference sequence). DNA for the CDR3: TGTGCCAGCACCACGACGCGGGGCGCAGATACGCAGTATTTT. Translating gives CASTTTRGADTQYF.

The CDR3 protein is CASSVGVRDTETQYF. In nucleotides, the CDR3 is TGTGCCAGCAGCGTAGGTGTCAGGGACACAGAGACCCAGTACTTC. The rearrangement uses TRBV9 and TRBJ2-7; a weak D match, TRBD1 (6 bases). The DNA end is a closer match to TRBJ2-5, so the J assignment may be wrong. The CDR3 is 15 amino acids. CDR1 is SGDLS, CDR2 YYNGEE, per germline.

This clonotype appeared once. The CDR3 DNA is TGCGCCAGCAGCCACCTGCCAGTGCGGGGGGATTCAGATACGCAGTATTTT. Residues: CASSHLPVRGDSDTQYF. The chain is built from TRBV4-1 and TRBJ2-3; 8 bases agree with TRBD2. The CDR3 runs to 17 residues. J was trimmed by 4 bases and V by 3 bases; bases with no gene match: 12. Looked up from germline, CDR1 is MGHRA and CDR2 is YSYEKL.

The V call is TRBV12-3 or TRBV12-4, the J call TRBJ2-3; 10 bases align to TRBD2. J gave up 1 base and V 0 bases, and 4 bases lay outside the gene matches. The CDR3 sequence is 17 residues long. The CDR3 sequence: CASSLASAGGRTDTQYF. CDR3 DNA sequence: TGTGCCAGCAGTTTAGCGTCAGCGGGAGGGCGCACAGATACGCAGTATTTT.

The CDR3 reads CSVQTGQNYGYTF. CDR3 nucleotides: TGCAGCGTTCAAACGGGACAGAACTATGGCTACACCTTC. The J gene is TRBJ1-2, the V gene TRBV29-1; 7 bases map to TRBD1. The germline V gene encodes CDR1 SQVTM and CDR2 ANQGSEA. The CDR3 is 13 amino acids. With 5 bases clipped from V and 2 bases from J, the junction kept 5 bases outside the gene matches.